The rows below give T cell receptor beta chains drawn from one sample of a study of PD-L1 blockade in urothelial cancer. Generated by immunoSEQ multiplex PCR, the TCRdb table keeps only in-frame clones and is missing some. Of some 110,000 clones detected, 75% to 90% appear once; the ten largest clones hold approximately 1.7%. The material was PBMCs, obtained around atezolizumab (anti-PD-L1) treatment. The receptors here all came from a man aged 55-75 years with urothelial cancer. The CDR3 runs from the conserved cysteine through the conserved F or W. The order of the fields is V gene, J gene, CDR3 protein.

TRBV13	TRBJ2-3	CASSLRQGLTDTQYF
TRBV27	TRBJ2-3	CASSDGQPGADTQYF
TRBV6-6	TRBJ1-3	CASSYSSSSGNTIYF
TRBV7-3	TRBJ1-5	CASSLGQGQPQHF
TRBV6-6	TRBJ2-1	CASSYRQGGEQFF
TRBV27	TRBJ1-1	CASIPFSFGTGNTEAFF
TRBV28	TRBJ2-7	CASSRGFWEQYF
TRBV6-1	TRBJ2-7	CASSEFGGAYEQYF
TRBV7-8	TRBJ1-1	CASSLDARSTEAFF
TRBV9	TRBJ2-1	CASSVEGTLNNEQFF
TRBV5-6	TRBJ2-7	CASSGGLAGGNYEQYF
TRBV7-2	TRBJ2-7	CASSYSGFEQYF
TRBV7-3	TRBJ2-1	CASSSTGGAGEQFF
TRBV19	TRBJ1-6	CASSVLGTVYNSPLHF
TRBV5-1	TRBJ2-5	CASSPGSGEETQYF
TRBV28	TRBJ2-3	CASSLSLAGVGTDTQYF
TRBV5-1	TRBJ2-7	CASSPTGTHSYEQYF
TRBV6-5	TRBJ1-1	CASSFQNTEAFF
TRBV4-2	TRBJ2-3	CASSPQYAGPSTDTQYF
TRBV18	TRBJ2-7	CASSPPGQPTYEQYF
TRBV9	TRBJ2-5	CASSVELYSETQYF
TRBV7-6	TRBJ2-2	CASSLGSGRGNTGELFF
TRBV11-2	TRBJ2-7	CASSVSSGTFYEQYF
TRBV7-9	TRBJ1-3	CASSQTGSGNTIYF
TRBV7-9	TRBJ2-1	CASSPGLAGVGEQFF
TRBV6-1	TRBJ2-5	CASSAETPLRTSGSETQYF
TRBV6-1	TRBJ1-1	CASSGYRGTEAFF
TRBV27	TRBJ1-1	CASSSDYGGDEAFF
TRBV9	TRBJ2-5	CASSVVGGETQYF
TRBV11-1	TRBJ1-1	CASSRRGGRAFF
TRBV6-6	TRBJ2-7	CASSTGEEQYF
TRBV10-1	TRBJ1-3	CASSPGSGNTIYF
TRBV5-1	TRBJ2-1	CASSSRQGPYNEQFF
TRBV11-2	TRBJ1-6	CASSSGGWNSPLHF
TRBV12-5	TRBJ2-5	CASGPGQGRETQYF
TRBV6-1	TRBJ2-7	CASSELGLSYEQYF
TRBV30	TRBJ1-1	CAWSGPGTGRQTEAFF
TRBV4-1	TRBJ2-5	CASSQDLAGPAGETQYF
TRBV29-1	TRBJ2-2	CSVSLFTGELFF
TRBV11-1	TRBJ2-7	CASSLKGGPYEQYF
TRBV27	TRBJ1-3	CASRRGGGAAGNTIYF
TRBV18	TRBJ2-7	CASSPFELSYEQYF
TRBV5-1	TRBJ2-3	CASSPGASGLTDTQYF
TRBV2	TRBJ1-1	CASRHYRSGNTEAFF
TRBV28	TRBJ1-5	CASSSGTGGWQPQHF
TRBV7-2	TRBJ1-2	CASSLQSGDGGYTF
TRBV18	TRBJ2-2	CASSSRVGQARAGELFF
TRBV7-8	TRBJ1-2	CASSLDLASEGGGYTF
TRBV9	TRBJ2-5	CASSVAPVAGQETQYF
TRBV9	TRBJ2-7	CASSPEEPSGVYEQYF
TRBV5-4	TRBJ2-7	CASSFGQGITYEQYF
TRBV29-1	TRBJ2-7	CSARGQGAGEQYF
TRBV6-5	TRBJ1-1	CASSMGGVGNRAFF